These 23 T cell receptor beta chains came from one sample sequenced in a study of blood T cell repertoires in COVID-19. The table came from immunoSEQ multiplex PCR; TCRdb's copy has only in-frame clones and leaves some out. The repertoire holds 95,000 to 120,000 clones, with roughly 88% as singletons. The sequencing input was peripheral blood. These receptors all stem from a human donor in a cohort sampled during active COVID-19.

The chain carries TRBV6-6 and TRBJ2-3; no definite D call. The germline V gene has CDR1 MNHNY and CDR2 SVGAGI (reference sequence). This CDR3 is 13 amino acids long. CDR3 loop: CATGYGGTDTQYF. The CDR3 DNA follows: TGTGCGACGGGTTATGGCGGCACAGATACGCAGTATTTT.

This rearrangement joins TRBV9 to TRBJ2-1; 9 bases fit TRBD2. Losses at the gene ends were 4 bases for V and 3 bases for J; bases not matched to a gene: 11. The germline CDR1 and CDR2 sequences are SGDLS and YYNGEE. This CDR3 comprises 17 residues. The CDR3 bases are TGTGCCAGCAGCCCCGGGGGTAGCGGGAGAAGCTACAATGAGCAGTTCTTC. This encodes CASSPGGSGRSYNEQFF.

The chain joins TRBV5-1 to TRBJ1-1; D remains ambiguous. Germline CDR1 reads SGHRS; CDR2 reads YFSETQ. This CDR3 is built from 15 residues. Trimming removed 0 bases from V and 6 bases from J, with 15 bases in between. CDR3 residues: CASSLEPSLVPEAFF. The CDR3 DNA is TGCGCCAGCAGCTTGGAGCCATCTCTGGTACCTGAAGCTTTCTTT.

CDR3 sequence: CASSSLNNEQFF. CDR3 nucleotides: TGTGCCAGCAGTTCTCTTAACAATGAGCAGTTCTTC. The J gene is TRBJ2-1, the V gene TRBV12-3 or TRBV12-4; no clear D gene. Trimming stripped 4 bases from V and 5 bases from J, with 6 bases between. This CDR3 has 12 residues.

The V gene is TRBV18, the J gene TRBJ2-7, with 8 bases lining up with TRBD1. The CDR3 has 16 residues. From germline, CDR1 is KGHSH and CDR2 LQKENI. Germline trimming cut 6 bases from V and 0 bases from J; bases unmatched to any gene: 10. The DNA for the CDR3 is TGTGCCAGCTCTTCCGGGACAGGCCTGAGCTCCTACGAGCAGTACTTC. Protein: CASSSGTGLSSYEQYF.

This rearrangement joins TRBV7-6 to TRBJ2-3, with TRBD2 matching over 8 bases. The length of the CDR3 is 16 residues. CDR1 and CDR2 from the germline V gene are SGHVS and FNYEAQ. V dropped 1 base and J dropped 3; count of bases not matched to a gene: 6. This chain's CDR3 is CASSLDWAGGTDTQYF. The CDR3 region has the DNA TGTGCCAGCAGCTTAGATTGGGCGGGAGGAACAGATACGCAGTATTTT.

This clone turned up a few times. The chain links TRBV25-1 to TRBJ1-5, with unresolved D. V lost 6 bases, J lost 3 bases, and 9 bases lay in between. The CDR3 sequence is 13 residues long. Germline assignment: CDR1 MGHDK and CDR2 SYGVNS. This CDR3 reads CASRGLPNQPQHF. In DNA form, the CDR3 reads TGTGCCAGCAGGGGCCTACCCAATCAGCCCCAGCATTTT.

The CDR3: CASSLYGLTVHEQYF. In DNA, the CDR3 is TGTGCCAGCAGCCTTTATGGACTAACCGTCCACGAGCAGTACTTC. V gene TRBV14 combines with J gene TRBJ2-7; D possibly corresponds to TRBD2 (6 bases). Germline V gene sequence: CDR1 SGHDN, CDR2 FVKESK. Trimming cost V 4 bases and J 5 bases, with 18 bases left between them. The CDR3 covers 15 residues.

The gene calls are TRBV6-2 or TRBV6-3 and TRBJ1-3; TRBD1 might be the D (5 bases). V shed 6 bases and J shed 2 bases, with 11 bases lying between them. The CDR3 sequence is 14 residues long. The germline V gene encodes CDR1 MNHEY and CDR2 SVGEGT. The DNA for the CDR3 is TGTGCCAGCAGCCCCGGGGGGGCTGGAAACACCATATATTTT. Protein sequence: CASSPGGAGNTIYF.

CDR3: CASSRGTGGNQPQHF. The CDR3 region has the DNA TGTGCCAGCAGCCGGGGGACAGGGGGTAATCAGCCCCAGCATTTT. The V gene is TRBV5-6, the J gene TRBJ1-5; 11 bases agree with TRBD1. Germline V lookup: CDR1 SGHDT, CDR2 YYEEEE. The CDR3 spans 15 residues. J gave up 4 bases and V 4 bases, and 4 bases lay outside the gene matches.

The chain links TRBV6-1 to TRBJ2-3, with D unresolved. The CDR3 consists of 16 residues. CDR1 MNHNS and CDR2 SASEGT come from the germline V gene. The germline V and J ends were trimmed by 2 bases and 6 bases, with 18 bases remaining between them. The CDR3 DNA sequence: TGTGCCAGCAGTGAACGGGTAACTATCGGCGCGGATACGCAGTATTTT. Protein product: CASSERVTIGADTQYF.

The chain uses TRBV14 and TRBJ2-7; 10 positions match TRBD2. The germline gives CDR1 SGHDN, CDR2 FVKESK. This CDR3 region has 16 residues. After removal of 4 bases from V and 4 bases from J, the junction contained 10 bases not matched to a gene. CDR3: CASSPKAGLAVYEQYF. CDR3 nucleotides: TGTGCCAGCAGCCCGAAAGCAGGACTAGCGGTTTACGAGCAGTACTTC.

The genes are TRBV9 and TRBJ2-1, with 15 bases aligning to TRBD2. The CDR3 consists of 19 residues. From germline, CDR1 is SGDLS and CDR2 YYNGEE. Trimming at V came to 4 bases and at J to 0 bases, leaving 8 bases not matched to a gene. The CDR3 DNA reads as TGTGCCAGCAGCATTCTCCCGGGACTAGCGGGGGGCTCCTACAATGAGCAGTTCTTC. Translated, it gives CASSILPGLAGGSYNEQFF.

The chain recombines TRBV2 with TRBJ2-3, with 10 bases fitting TRBD2. The CDR3 contains 18 residues. Germline V gene data show CDR1 as SNHLY and CDR2 as FYNNEI. J was trimmed by 2 bases and V by 6 bases; bases with no gene match: 14. The CDR3 here is CASSTTRTSGLTTDTQYF. DNA for the CDR3: TGTGCCAGCAGCACTACCCGGACTAGCGGCCTGACCACAGATACGCAGTATTTT.

The chain links TRBV6-6 to TRBJ2-3, with 8 bases matching TRBD2. Germline V gene sequence: CDR1 MNHNY, CDR2 SVGAGI (reference sequence). There are 14 residues in the CDR3. J lost 1 base, V lost 9 bases, and 6 bases had no gene match. CDR3 sequence (DNA): TGTGCCAGTTCCGATAGCGGGGGCACAGATACGCAGTATTTT. Amino acid sequence: CASSDSGGTDTQYF.

This rearrangement joins TRBV5-5 to TRBJ2-7, with TRBD1 identical over 7 bases. This CDR3 has 16 amino acids. With 6 bases clipped from V and 5 bases from J, the junction kept 17 bases outside the gene matches. Germline V lookup: CDR1 SGHKS, CDR2 YYEKEE (reference sequence). CDR3: CASILQSQGVFHEQYF. CDR3 sequence (DNA): TGTGCCAGCATTCTTCAATCGCAGGGGGTATTCCACGAGCAGTACTTC.

The chain uses TRBV9 and TRBJ1-6; 11 bases fit TRBD1. The CDR3 is made up of 15 amino acids. With V trimmed by 0 bases and J by 14 bases, 7 bases remained unmatched. Germline loops: CDR1 SGDLS, CDR2 YYNGEE. The chain's CDR3 is CASSVGGQGDGTLHF. The CDR3 coding sequence is TGTGCCAGCAGCGTAGGGGGACAGGGGGATGGGACCCTCCACTTT.

This chain connects TRBV6-5 to TRBJ1-1; 7 bases line up with TRBD1. CDR1 is MNHEY, CDR2 SVGAGI, per germline. CDR3 length: 15 amino acids. V lost 6 bases, J lost 8 bases, and 15 bases stayed unmatched. The CDR3 spells CASRRGGTGSQEAFF. Written as DNA, the CDR3 is TGTGCCAGCAGAAGAGGGGGCACCGGCTCTCAGGAAGCTTTCTTT.

The chain recombines TRBV18 with TRBJ2-2; 9 nucleotides match TRBD1. Trimming removed 5 bases from V and 4 bases from J; junction bases left unmatched: 8. The CDR3 is made up of 16 amino acids. Germline V gene sequence: CDR1 KGHSH, CDR2 LQKENI. The CDR3 region has the DNA TGTGCCAGCTCATCCGACAGGGGGTCGAGCACCGGGGAGCTGTTTTTT. Translation: CASSSDRGSSTGELFF. The whole variable domain, filled in from reference TRBV18 and TRBJ2-2, reads NAGVMQNPRHLVRRRGQEARLRCSPMKGHSHVYWYRQLPEEGLKFMVYLQKENIIDESGMPKERFSAEFPKEGPSILRIQQVVRGDSAAYFCASSSDRGSSTGELFFGEGSRLTVL.

V is TRBV2 and J is TRBJ2-1; 13 bases agree with TRBD2. V lost 2 bases, J lost 4 bases, and 2 bases stayed unmatched. This CDR3 is built from 16 residues. Looked up from germline, CDR1 is SNHLY and CDR2 is FYNNEI. CDR3 DNA sequence: TGTGCCAGCAGTGAAACTAGCGGGAGGGGATACAATGAGCAGTTCTTC. This encodes CASSETSGRGYNEQFF.

CDR3 amino acids: CASSQDPGDGPKGTGELFF. Written as DNA, the CDR3 is TGTGCCAGCAGCCAAGATCCGGGGGACGGACCCAAGGGCACCGGGGAGCTGTTTTTT. The chain employs TRBV14 and TRBJ2-2; D may be TRBD2 (6 bases). The CDR3 loop spans 19 amino acids. CDR1 and CDR2 (germline): SGHDN, FVKESK. Trimming shortened V by 0 bases and J by 4 bases, and 21 bases separated the two germline ends.

The chain carries TRBV5-1 and TRBJ2-1, with TRBD2 as a possible D gene (6 bases). There are 12 residues in the CDR3. Germline CDR1 SGHRS, CDR2 YFSETQ. Trimming shortened V by 7 bases and J by 8 bases, and 13 bases separated the two germline ends. CDR3 sequence reads: CASGVGGHEQFF. DNA for the CDR3: TGCGCCAGCGGGGTAGGAGGGCATGAGCAGTTCTTC.

Comments on this clone: One end of the junction is discordant with germline, which a read error may explain. The chain uses TRBV2 and TRBJ2-6, with TRBD1 matching 8 bases. This CDR3 has 16 amino acids. Germline CDR1 SNHLY, CDR2 FYNNEI. The CDR3 DNA sequence: TGCCCCAAGGGGACAGGACCCGACGCTGGGGCCAACGTCCTGACTTTC. This translates into CPKGTGPDAGANVLTF.